This TCR beta chain was captured in a study of cytomegalovirus exposure and HLA in healthy donors. At the level of the study: Drawn from HLA-typed donors, tens of millions of unique TCRs were held in an early data release.

Overall study findings and caveats: A list of 164 TCR beta chains associated with cytomegalovirus was given.

The PCR used 60 Vbeta and 13 Jbeta primers. Method: immunoSEQ multiplex PCR; TCRdb's copy keeps in-frame clones and lacks some. The sample includes 140,000 or so clones, around four fifths of them seen just once. In germline, CDR1 is SEHNR, CDR2 FQNEAQ (reference sequence). This CDR3 is 16 amino acids long. V was clipped by 3 bases and J by 4 bases; unmatched bases: 8. Note on this clone: Its antigen is currently unknown.

The chain links TRBV7-9 to TRBJ1-3, with TRBD1 matching 8 bases. Sequencing input: PBMCs. This TCR came from a woman in her fifties or sixties in good health and CMV-seropositive. This CDR3 reads CASSLTTGGLGNTIYF. The CDR3 nucleotides read TGTGCCAGCAGCTTGACCACAGGGGGGCTCGGAAACACCATATATTTT.